These T cell receptor beta chains were read from a single sample in a study of blood T cell repertoires in COVID-19. Using immunoSEQ multiplex PCR, the repertoire was profiled, and TCRdb retains in-frame clones only, with some absent. The sample contains fewer than 250,000 clones, about 85% of which appear only once. The sample comprised peripheral blood. The receptors originated from an older man with acute or convalescent COVID-19. Each CDR3 is given with its conserved first and last residue. A D gene is named only where the DNA matches it firmly. Clone size, where shown, is once, few, many, or a class for clones that have expanded.

J gene | V gene | D gene | clone size | CDR3 protein | CDR3 DNA
TRBJ2-7 | TRBV28 | . | . | CASSEQALQDF | TGTGCCAGCAGTGAACAGGCCCTCCAGGACTTC
TRBJ2-7 | TRBV2 | TRBD1 | . | CASGLGQGLEQYF | TGTGCCAGCGGCCTAGGACAGGGCCTCGAGCAGTACTTC
TRBJ2-1 | TRBV5-1 | TRBD2 | . | CASSSPSGTRWGDEQFF | TGCGCCAGCAGCTCTCCCTCAGGGACTAGGTGGGGGGATGAGCAGTTCTTC
TRBJ1-5 | TRBV19 | . | . | CASSIGWGGGNQPQHF | TGTGCCAGTAGTATAGGATGGGGGGGCGGCAATCAGCCCCAGCATTTT
TRBJ2-1 | TRBV15 | . | . | CATSRDRDIAYNEQFF | TGTGCCACCAGCAGAGATCGGGACATCGCCTACAATGAGCAGTTCTTC
TRBJ1-6 | TRBV7-3 | . | few | CASSLSGNSPLHF | TGTGCCAGCAGCTTAAGCGGCAATTCACCCCTCCACTTT
TRBJ2-3 | TRBV6-4 | TRBD2 | once | CASSVKGGPDTQYF | TGTGCCAGCAGTGTGAAGGGAGGGCCGGATACGCAGTATTTT
TRBJ2-2 | TRBV19 | TRBD2 | . | CASRPRGLAGDTGELFF | TGTGCCAGTAGACCGAGAGGTCTAGCGGGAGACACCGGGGAGCTGTTTTTT
TRBJ2-3 | TRBV19 | . | . | CASSIQGNLADTQYF | TGTGCCAGTAGTATTCAGGGTAATTTGGCAGATACGCAGTATTTT
TRBJ1-1 | TRBV6-2/TRBV6-3 | . | . | CASSYPRTRVFTEAFF | TGTGCCAGCAGTTACCCTCGGACCAGGGTATTCACTGAAGCTTTCTTT
TRBJ2-5 | TRBV28 | TRBD1 | once | CASSLGRGTAQETQYF | TGTGCCAGCAGTTTGGGAAGGGGGACAGCACAAGAGACCCAGTACTTC
TRBJ2-1 | TRBV2 | . | . | CASSGVGTYNEQFF | TGTGCCAGCAGCGGGGTGGGGACCTACAATGAGCAGTTCTTC
TRBJ1-2 | TRBV25-1 | . | . | CASSELGVSSYGYTF | TGTGCCAGCAGTGAATTGGGAGTTTCCTCCTATGGCTACACCTTC
TRBJ1-4 | TRBV5-1 | TRBD1 | . | CASSSGDSLEKLFF | TGCGCCAGCAGCTCCGGGGACAGCCTTGAAAAACTGTTTTTT
TRBJ1-2 | TRBV7-2 | . | . | CASGYSGVRFGYTF | TGTGCCAGCGGTTATTCAGGGGTGCGTTTTGGCTACACCTTC
TRBJ1-1 | TRBV29-1 | TRBD1 | . | CSAVPTGAEAFF | TGCAGCGCCGTACCTACAGGGGCTGAAGCTTTCTTT
TRBJ2-7 | TRBV5-1 | . | . | CASSSGKGVSYEQYF | TGCGCCAGCAGCTCTGGTAAGGGGGTCTCCTACGAGCAGTACTTC
TRBJ2-7 | TRBV6-5 | . | . | CASSYSSAQTYEQYF | TGTGCCAGCAGTTACTCGAGCGCGCAGACGTACGAGCAGTACTTC